Listed here are 10 T cell receptor beta chains from one sample, sequenced in a study of regulatory T cells in long-lasting Graves disease. Relying on iRepertoire HTBI primers and Arm-PCR of CDR3 regions, the team built TCR beta libraries. TCRdb independently ran MiXCR on the multiplex PCR reads; one entry per CDR3 protein. In the table there are 500,000 to 700,000 distinct CDR3 sequences, approximately 29% of which are singletons. Time point of the sample: persistent/refractory GD, antithyroid drugs over 5 years with positive TRAb. From RNA extracted from PBMCs, the TCR library was made. The source was peripheral blood mononuclear cells (PBMCs), collected when the disease was refractory, from a patient treated with antithyroid drugs. Source of these receptors: a female donor with Graves disease.

This clonotype was seen ten or more times. This chain links TRBV28 with TRBJ1-1, with D unclear. V lost 8 bases and J lost 0, with 13 bases in between. The germline CDR1 and CDR2 sequences are MDHEN and SYDVKM. There are 14 residues in the CDR3. DNA for the CDR3: TGTGCCAGCCTGACGAGGACGGTGAACACTGAAGCTTTCTTT. This gives the protein CASLTRTVNTEAFF.

This chain connects TRBV5-1 to TRBJ1-1, with D unresolved. The CDR3 is 15 residues long. The germline V and J ends were trimmed by 0 bases and 2 bases, with 11 bases remaining between them. Germline V lookup: CDR1 SGHRS, CDR2 YFSETQ. The CDR3 protein is CASSLASRRNTEAFF. For the CDR3, the DNA is TGCGCCAGCAGCTTGGCTAGTCGGAGAAACACTGAAGCTTTCTTT.

This rearrangement joins TRBV11-2 to TRBJ2-7; TRBD2 agrees at 9 bases. CDR3 length equals 16 residues. Germline V lookup: CDR1 SGHAT, CDR2 FQNNGV. Trimming at V came to 5 bases and at J to 0 bases, leaving 8 bases not matched to a gene. CDR3 sequence reads: CASSRGGLATSYEQYF. The CDR3 DNA reads as TGTGCCAGCAGCCGCGGGGGACTAGCTACCTCCTACGAGCAGTACTTC.

The chain uses TRBV29-1 and TRBJ1-1, with D perhaps matching TRBD1 (5 bases). CDR3 length equals 16 residues. With 3 bases removed from V and 6 bases from J, the gap between germline ends came to 23 bases. CDR1 is SQVTM and CDR2 is ANQGSEA in the germline V gene. This chain's CDR3 is CSVDLAGSLSGAEAFF. CDR3 in DNA: TGCAGCGTTGATTTGGCAGGGTCCTTATCTGGGGCTGAAGCTTTCTTT.

The chain joins TRBV12-3 or TRBV12-4 to TRBJ2-7; TRBD1 matches 9 bases. The CDR3 has 14 amino acids. Trimming took 7 bases from V and 6 from J; bases not matched to a gene: 10. The CDR3 DNA is TGTGCCAGCAACCTGGGGACAGGGTTGGGCGAGCAGTACTTC. Its protein product is CASNLGTGLGEQYF.

The V and J genes are TRBV3-1 and TRBJ2-7; D is uncertain. CDR1 and CDR2 (germline): LGHDT, YNNKEL (reference sequence). V was trimmed by 5 bases and J by 5 bases, leaving 13 bases between them. This CDR3 has 13 residues. The DNA of the CDR3 is TGTGCCAGCAGCACCCGCCGGCGAGACGAGCAGTACTTC. Its translation: CASSTRRRDEQYF.

There are a few counts of this clonotype. The chain has TRBV30 and TRBJ1-4, with TRBD1 as a possible D gene (5 bases). The CDR3 is 14 amino acids. CDR1 and CDR2 (germline): GTSNPN, SVGIG (reference sequence). The germline V and J ends were trimmed by 0 bases and 7 bases, with 12 bases remaining between them. In DNA form, the CDR3 reads TGTGCCTGGAGTGTCCCAGGGCCGACTGAAAAACTGTTTTTT. It encodes CAWSVPGPTEKLFF.

J is TRBJ1-5 and V is TRBV6-1; TRBD1 might be the D (5 bases). The V gene's germline CDR1 is MNHNS and CDR2 SASEGT. Trimming cost V 8 bases and J 5 bases, with 22 bases left between them. The CDR3 length is 16 residues. CDR3 DNA: TGTGCCAGCGGAGTTGGGACCTTAGCACTCGATCAGCCCCAGCATTTT. Translation: CASGVGTLALDQPQHF.

As regards this clonotype: One end of the junction does not line up with germline, which may come from a read error. V is TRBV7-9 and J is TRBJ2-7; D is undetermined. The CDR3 totals 9 residues. Germline values: CDR1 SEHNR, CDR2 FQNEAQ (reference sequence). CDR3 DNA sequence: TGTGCCAGCAGCTTAGAGGTTCCGTTC. It yields the protein CASSLEVPF.

Of note for this clonotype: This sequence may be a read error, since a much larger clone differs from it by one base. This chain connects TRBV12-3 or TRBV12-4 to TRBJ1-1; tentative D call: TRBD1 (6 bases). The CDR3 is 14 residues long. V was pared by 4 bases and J by 3 bases, with 12 bases between. Written as DNA, the CDR3 is TGTGCCAGCAGTTGGGGACAACAGGACACTGAAGCTTTCTTT. Translated: CASSWGQQDTEAFF.